Each of the 9 T cell receptor beta chains below was sequenced from the same sample in a study of radiation and T cells in renal cell carcinoma. Time point here: blood 4 weeks post-SBRT, at nephrectomy. Treatment noted: 15 Gy SBRT to primary tumor, nephrectomy 4 weeks later. The data were produced by immunoSEQ multiplex PCR, yet TCRdb's version contains in-frame clones alone and is incomplete. Of fewer than 80,000 clones in the sample, around four fifths were seen once. Source: blood, taken from a patient whose treatment included radiotherapy and nephrectomy. These receptors were obtained from a woman aged 55-69 years with renal cell carcinoma.

The chain joins TRBV2 to TRBJ1-2; tentative D call: TRBD1 (5 bases). Deletions cut 2 bases from V and 0 bases from J, with 10 bases between. This CDR3 region has 15 residues. Germline V gene lookup returns CDR1 SNHLY and CDR2 FYNNEI. CDR3 region: CASSEKAGTNYGYTF. CDR3 in DNA: TGTGCCAGCAGTGAAAAGGCAGGGACTAACTATGGCTACACCTTC.

The chain carries TRBV14 and TRBJ2-2; the D gene is possibly TRBD2 (6 bases). The CDR3 spans 18 residues. Trimming took off 1 base at V and 2 bases at J, with 17 bases between the two ends. Germline CDR1 is SGHDN and CDR2 is FVKESK. The CDR3 here is CASSQASGHSYNTGELFF. CDR3 sequence (DNA): TGTGCCAGCAGCCAAGCCAGCGGGCACTCCTACAACACCGGGGAGCTGTTTTTT.

The rearrangement links TRBV13 to TRBJ1-2; D remains ambiguous. V lost 1 base and J lost 4, with 10 bases in between. From germline, CDR1 is PRHDT and CDR2 FYEKMQ (reference sequence). CDR3 length: 14 amino acids. In DNA form, the CDR3 reads TGTGCCAGCAGCTTAGAGCGGTCGGTCTATGGCTACACCTTC. Amino acids: CASSLERSVYGYTF. Full variable domain (outside the CDR3, taken from reference TRBV13 and TRBJ1-2): AAGVIQSPRHLIKEKRETATLKCYPIPRHDTVYWYQQGPGQDPQFLISFYEKMQSDKGSIPDRFSAQQFSDYHSELNMSSLELGDSALYFCASSLERSVYGYTFGSGTRLTVV.

V usage is TRBV5-6 and J usage is TRBJ2-5, with D perhaps assigned TRBD1 or TRBD2 (5 bases each). Trimming cost V 1 base and J 4 bases, with 17 bases left between them. This CDR3 has 16 residues. In germline, CDR1 is SGHDT, CDR2 YYEEEE. CDR3 DNA: TGTGCCAGCAGCTTGTATTTGGCGGCTGGGGGAGAGACCCAGTACTTC. This sequence encodes CASSLYLAAGGETQYF.

The gene calls are TRBV5-1 and TRBJ1-6, with 12 positions matching TRBD1. CDR1 SGHRS and CDR2 YFSETQ come from the germline V gene. The J segment lost 9 bases and the V segment lost 4 bases, leaving 5 bases of the junction unmatched. The CDR3 length is 15 residues. CDR3 sequence reads: CASSGTGGSGSPLHF. In DNA, the CDR3 is TGCGCCAGCAGCGGGACAGGGGGCTCAGGTTCACCCCTCCACTTT.

This clone was counted a few times. In DNA form, the CDR3 reads TGTGCCAGCTCGGACAGGGACAGGCAGCCCCAGCATTTT. Amino acid sequence: CASSDRDRQPQHF. V usage is TRBV18 and J usage is TRBJ1-5, with 8 bases matching TRBD1. Germline CDR1 and CDR2: KGHSH and LQKENI. This CDR3 is built from 13 residues. The V segment lost 6 bases and the J segment 7 bases; nucleotides outside the gene matches: 5.

The chain has TRBV10-3 and TRBJ2-3; D might be TRBD2 (6 bases). The CDR3 totals 14 residues. The ends were cut back, 10 bases at V and 0 bases at J, with 14 bases in the middle. CDR1 is ENHRY, CDR2 SYGVKD, per germline. This CDR3 reads CATALAESTDTQYF. DNA for the CDR3: TGTGCCACCGCGTTAGCGGAAAGCACAGATACGCAGTATTTT.

V gene TRBV6-1 combines with J gene TRBJ2-1; 8 nucleotides align to TRBD2. The CDR3 totals 14 residues. Germline trimming cut 7 bases from V and 0 bases from J; bases unmatched to any gene: 2. Looked up from germline, CDR1 is MNHNS and CDR2 is SASEGT. The CDR3 bases are TGTGCCAGCAATCTAGCGGGCTCCTACAATGAGCAGTTCTTC. Protein sequence: CASNLAGSYNEQFF.

Ten or more counts support this clone. The V gene is TRBV5-4, the J gene TRBJ2-5; 15 bases are shared with TRBD2. The CDR3 length is 17 residues. Germline loops: CDR1 SGHNT, CDR2 YYREEE (reference sequence). After removal of 4 bases from V and 4 bases from J, the junction contained 8 bases not matched to a gene. The CDR3 DNA follows: TGTGCCAGCAGCCGCGGACTAGCGGGGGGGCAGGGAGAGACCCAGTACTTC. This codes for CASSRGLAGGQGETQYF.